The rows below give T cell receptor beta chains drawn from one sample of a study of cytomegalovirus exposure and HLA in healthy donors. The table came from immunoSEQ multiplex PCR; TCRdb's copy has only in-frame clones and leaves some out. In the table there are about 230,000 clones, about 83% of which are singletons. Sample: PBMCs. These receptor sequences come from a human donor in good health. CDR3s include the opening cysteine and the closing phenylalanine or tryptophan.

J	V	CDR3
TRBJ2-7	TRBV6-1	CASSSGTGFYEQYF
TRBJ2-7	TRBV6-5	CASSYWVGASRGEQYF
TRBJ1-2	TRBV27	CASSLQGANYGYTF
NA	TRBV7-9	CASSLGAWDRTYEQYF
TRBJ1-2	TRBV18	CASSPNLKGAYGYTF
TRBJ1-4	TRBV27	CASSSQWSTNEKLFF
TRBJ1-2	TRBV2	CASRGYRDREDYGYTF
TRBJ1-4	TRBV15	CATSKRQATNEKLFF
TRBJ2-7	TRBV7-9	CSSSLAEREQYF
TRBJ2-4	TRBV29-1	CSVETGGKNIQYF
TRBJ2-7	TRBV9	CASSVPGGTGEEGSYEQYF
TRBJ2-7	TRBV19	CASSTGLSYEQYF
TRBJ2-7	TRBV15	CATSRDLGGPTSYEQYF
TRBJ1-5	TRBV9	CASSVGRDQPQHF
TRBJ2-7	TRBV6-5	CASSYSWMGTGYEQYF
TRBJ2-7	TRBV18	CASSPWTSGSRMGRGNEQYF